This T cell receptor (beta chain) is from a study of blood T cell repertoires in COVID-19. On the study more broadly: Some COVID-19 samples were acute and others convalescent; all came from the United States, Italy and Spain. From T cells, B-cell-depleted T cells, or PBMCs came the material, which was cDNA or gDNA.

As originally analysed: Reference gene primer amplification yielded estimated nucleated cell counts. Sequencing was performed with immunoSEQ multiplex PCR; in TCRdb, only in-frame clones are kept and a portion is missing. That table gives V, J and clone size, and the DNA gave D and trimming. The repertoire consists of some 85,000 clones, with about 77% occurring once and the leading ten covering roughly 6.7%. Those enrolled in Seattle joined during active infection and were followed longitudinally afterward. The CDR3 is 14 residues long. Germline CDR1 reads SEHNR; CDR2 reads FQNEAQ (reference sequence). J lost 8 bases, V lost 3 bases, and 7 bases had no gene match. This clone was seen a handful of times.

The sequenced sample consisted of peripheral blood. This chain connects TRBV7-9 to TRBJ1-2; 9 nucleotides line up with TRBD1. The clonotype comes from a man aged 70-80 years with COVID-19, enrolled during active disease. The CDR3 protein is CASSLGGQGNGYTF. CDR3 nucleotide sequence: TGTGCCAGCAGCTTGGGAGGACAGGGGAACGGCTACACCTTC.